One sample yielded the 10 T cell receptor beta chains listed below, sequenced in a study of T cells after yellow fever vaccination. TCRdb reprocessed the 5' RACE reads with MiXCR, giving one entry per CDR3 protein. The data contain 200,000 to 300,000 distinct CDR3 sequences, roughly 3.5% of them singletons. Sequencing was performed on PBMCs, taken 15 days after the yellow fever booster vaccination. The receptors come from a man between 18 and 29 years old who received the YFV17D yellow fever vaccine.

This clonotype was found many times. This chain joins TRBV3-1 and TRBJ2-1; the match to TRBD2 covers 11 bases. The CDR3 is 15 residues long. V lost 4 bases and J lost 6; bases outside the gene matches: 5. Germline V gene lookup returns CDR1 LGHDT and CDR2 YNNKEL (reference sequence). CDR3 region: CASSPRTSGRNEQFF. In DNA form, the CDR3 reads TGTGCCAGCAGCCCCAGGACTAGCGGGCGCAATGAGCAGTTCTTC.

This clonotype was seen many times. This rearrangement joins TRBV20-1 to TRBJ2-7; D could derive from TRBD1 or TRBD2 (6 bases each). Deletions cut 6 bases from V and 5 bases from J, with 23 bases between. Looked up from germline, CDR1 is DFQATT and CDR2 is SNEGSKA (reference sequence). This CDR3 spans 15 amino acids. DNA for the CDR3: TGCAGTGCCGAGGGTGAGGACAGCCGGAGGGACGAGCAGTACTTC. Translated, it gives CSAEGEDSRRDEQYF.

This clonotype was picked up many times. The V gene is TRBV29-1, the J gene TRBJ2-1, with a tentative D call TRBD2 (6 bases). Germline CDR1 SQVTM, CDR2 ANQGSEA. This CDR3 has 14 amino acids. The V end was cut by 6 bases, the J end by 4 bases, with 16 bases between. The DNA of the CDR3 is TGCAGCGTACTCAGGGAGGACTCATACAATGAGCAGTTCTTC. Residues: CSVLREDSYNEQFF.

There are many counts of this clonotype. V usage is TRBV4-1 and J usage is TRBJ1-6; unclear D gene. The CDR3 is 16 residues long. The germline gives CDR1 MGHRA, CDR2 YSYEKL. Trimming left V 0 bases short and J 6 bases short, with 12 bases between. The CDR3 spells CASSQDRDGFNSPLHF. The CDR3 DNA follows: TGCGCCAGCAGCCAAGATCGAGACGGTTTTAATTCACCCCTCCACTTT.

This clonotype was recorded many times. V is TRBV20-1 and J is TRBJ1-6; D is unclear. Germline V lookup: CDR1 DFQATT, CDR2 SNEGSKA (reference sequence). V lost 0 bases to trimming and J lost 6 bases, with 15 bases between them. CDR3 length: 16 amino acids. CDR3 DNA sequence: TGCAGTGCTAGAGATATCCGCAGCCAGTCTAATTCACCCCTCCACTTT. This translates into CSARDIRSQSNSPLHF.

This clonotype appeared many times. The genes are TRBV10-3 and TRBJ1-5; TRBD1 is a possible D gene (6 bases). V lost 6 bases and J 5 bases, leaving 11 bases between the germline ends. The CDR3 is 13 residues long. Germline CDR1 ENHRY, CDR2 SYGVKD. The CDR3 here is CAISRQEDQPQHF. Here the CDR3 DNA reads TGTGCCATCAGCCGACAGGAGGATCAGCCCCAGCATTTT.

In this sample, this clonotype turned up many times. The chain recombines TRBV4-3 with TRBJ2-3, with TRBD2 matching 7 bases. The CDR3 totals 18 residues. Per germline, CDR1 LGHNA and CDR2 YSLEER. The V gene end was trimmed by 0 bases and the J gene end by 0 bases; junction bases not matched to a gene: 9. This chain's CDR3 is CASSQDRGASGSTDTQYF. In DNA form, the CDR3 reads TGCGCCAGCAGCCAAGATCGAGGAGCTAGCGGTAGCACAGATACGCAGTATTTT.

This clonotype occurred many times. The chain combines TRBV2 with TRBJ1-2, with 9 bases matching TRBD1. CDR1 SNHLY and CDR2 FYNNEI come from the germline V gene. The CDR3 has 12 amino acids. After removal of 6 bases from V and 7 bases from J, the junction contained 3 bases not matched to a gene. The CDR3 protein is CASRDRGGGYTF. The CDR3 nucleotides read TGTGCCAGCAGGGACAGGGGAGGTGGCTACACCTTC.

This clonotype has ten or more counts. This chain uses TRBV2 with TRBJ2-1, with 7 bases that match TRBD1. With V trimmed by 2 bases and J by 5 bases, 3 bases remained unmatched. Germline V gene data show CDR1 as SNHLY and CDR2 as FYNNEI. This CDR3 is built from 14 residues. The CDR3 region has the DNA TGTGCCAGCAGTGAATGGGACAGAGACAATGAGCAGTTCTTC. It specifies CASSEWDRDNEQFF.

There are many counts of this clonotype. The chain is built from TRBV12-3 or TRBV12-4 and TRBJ2-5; tentatively, D is TRBD2 (5 bases). The CDR3 extends over 14 amino acids. The V and J ends lost 3 bases and 5 bases respectively, with 13 bases between them. The CDR3 here is CASSFGVRLETQYF. The CDR3 region has the DNA TGTGCCAGCAGTTTCGGGGTTAGGCTGGAGACCCAGTACTTC.